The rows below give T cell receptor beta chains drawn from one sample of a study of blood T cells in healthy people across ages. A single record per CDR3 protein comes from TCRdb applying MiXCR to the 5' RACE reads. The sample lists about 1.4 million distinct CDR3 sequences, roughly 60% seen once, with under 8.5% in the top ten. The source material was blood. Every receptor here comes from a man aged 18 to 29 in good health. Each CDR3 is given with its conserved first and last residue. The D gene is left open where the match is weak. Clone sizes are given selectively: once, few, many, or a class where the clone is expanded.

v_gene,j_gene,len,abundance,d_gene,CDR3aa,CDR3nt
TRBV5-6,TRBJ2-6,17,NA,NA,CASSFLRNLSGANVPTF,TGTGCCAGCAGCTTCTTGAGGAACCTCTCTGGGGCCAACGTCCCGACTTTC
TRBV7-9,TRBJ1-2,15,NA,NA,CASSRQGSWNYGYTF,TGTGCCAGCAGCAGGCAAGGGAGTTGGAACTATGGCTACACCTTC
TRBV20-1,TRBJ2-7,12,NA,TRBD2,CSATLTGLAGYF,TGCAGTGCTACCCTTACGGGACTAGCGGGCTACTTC
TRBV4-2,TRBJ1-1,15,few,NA,CASSQEGVANTEAFF,TGTGCCAGCAGCCAAGAAGGGGTGGCTAACACTGAAGCTTTCTTT
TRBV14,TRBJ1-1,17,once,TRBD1,CASSRWDRAKMNAEAFF,TGTGCCAGCAGCCGGTGGGACAGGGCCAAAATGAACGCTGAAGCTTTCTTT
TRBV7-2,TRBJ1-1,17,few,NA,CASSKISPGVLNTEAFF,TGTGCCAGCAGCAAAATATCACCAGGGGTGCTGAACACTGAAGCTTTCTTT
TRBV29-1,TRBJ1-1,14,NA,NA,CSVEEGSANTEAFF,TGCAGCGTTGAAGAGGGGTCGGCGAACACTGAAGCTTTCTTT
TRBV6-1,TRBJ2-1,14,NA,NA,CASSEDSLSNEQFF,TGTGCCAGCAGTGAAGACTCGCTATCCAATGAGCAGTTCTTC
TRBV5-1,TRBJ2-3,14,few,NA,CASSPGGWQDTQYF,TGCGCCAGCAGCCCCGGAGGGTGGCAAGATACGCAGTATTTT
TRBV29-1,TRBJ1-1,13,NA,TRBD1,CSGEGALVKEAFF,TGCAGCGGGGAGGGGGCCCTGGTAAAAGAAGCTTTCTTT
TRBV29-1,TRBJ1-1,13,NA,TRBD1,CSGVTGGDTEAFF,TGCAGCGGGGTGACAGGGGGTGACACTGAAGCTTTCTTT
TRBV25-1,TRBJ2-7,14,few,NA,CASSGAGANYEQYF,TGTGCCAGCAGTGGCGCAGGGGCCAACTACGAGCAGTACTTC
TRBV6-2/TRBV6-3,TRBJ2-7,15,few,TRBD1,CASRPNRGLTYEQYF,TGTGCCAGCAGGCCAAACAGGGGCCTCACCTACGAGCAGTACTTC
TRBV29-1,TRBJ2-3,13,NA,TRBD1,CSATGQGRDTQYF,TGCAGCGCCACCGGACAGGGGCGGGATACGCAGTATTTT
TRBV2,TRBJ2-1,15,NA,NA,CASSEEPVSYNEQFF,TGTGCCAGCAGTGAAGAACCGGTCTCCTACAATGAGCAGTTCTTC
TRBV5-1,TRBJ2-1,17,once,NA,CASSLELMMGSYNEQFF,TGCGCCAGCAGCTTGGAGCTAATGATGGGTAGCTACAATGAGCAGTTCTTC
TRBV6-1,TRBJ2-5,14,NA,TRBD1,CASSGWTGQETQYF,TGTGCCAGCAGTGGGTGGACAGGGCAAGAGACCCAGTACTTC
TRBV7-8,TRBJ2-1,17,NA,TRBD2,CASSLRIAGAAYNEQFF,TGTGCCAGCAGCTTACGTATAGCGGGAGCCGCCTACAATGAGCAGTTCTTC
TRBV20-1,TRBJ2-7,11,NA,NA,CSARDHSEQYF,TGCAGTGCTAGAGATCACAGCGAGCAGTACTTC
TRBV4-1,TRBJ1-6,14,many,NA,CASSLGFDDSPLHF,TGCGCCAGCAGCCTTGGGTTTGACGATTCACCCCTCCACTTT
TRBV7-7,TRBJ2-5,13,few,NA,CASSQGHQETQYF,TGTGCTAGCAGCCAGGGGCACCAAGAGACCCAGTACTTC
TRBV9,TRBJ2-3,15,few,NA,CASSVAGGLTDTQYF,TGTGCCAGCAGCGTAGCTGGGGGGCTCACAGATACGCAGTATTTT
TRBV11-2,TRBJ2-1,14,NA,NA,CASSLDPSHNEQFF,TGTGCCAGCAGCTTGGACCCTTCCCACAATGAGCAGTTCTTC
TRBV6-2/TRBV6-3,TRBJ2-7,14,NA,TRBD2,CASTIAGGTYEQYF,TGTGCCAGCACCATAGCGGGGGGCACCTACGAGCAGTACTTC
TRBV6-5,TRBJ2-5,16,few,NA,CASSYSGRSLGETQYF,TGTGCCAGCAGTTACTCGGGTCGCTCCCTAGGCGAGACCCAGTACTTC
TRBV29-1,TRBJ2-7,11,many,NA,CSVVRSYEQYF,TGCAGCGTTGTCAGGAGCTACGAGCAGTACTTC
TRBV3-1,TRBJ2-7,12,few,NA,CASSQEASEQYF,TGTGCCAGCAGCCAAGAAGCAAGCGAGCAGTACTTC
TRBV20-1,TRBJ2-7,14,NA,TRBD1,CSARRQGITYEQYF,TGCAGTGCTAGGCGACAGGGGATTACGTACGAGCAGTACTTC
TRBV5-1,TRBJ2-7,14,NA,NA,CASSQPGQDYEQYF,TGCGCCAGCAGCCAGCCGGGGCAAGACTACGAGCAGTACTTC
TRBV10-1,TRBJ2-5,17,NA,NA,CASSERAGLSRRETQYF,TGCGCCAGCAGTGAGAGAGCGGGCCTATCGCGGAGAGAGACCCAGTACTTC
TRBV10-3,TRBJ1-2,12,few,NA,CAIRGRGLGYTF,TGTGCCATCAGAGGGAGGGGGTTGGGCTACACCTTC